Below, 26 T cell receptor beta chains from the same sample are listed, as sequenced in a study of metastatic and nonmetastatic thyroid tumors. TCRdb called clones again from the PCR reads with MiXCR. Here the sample spans around 15,000 clones, 22% being singletons. There were no patients who had received any treatment before thyroid surgery. The sequencing input was adjacent normal tissue. Source of these receptors: a female donor with papillary thyroid cancer or a benign thyroid nodule (not recorded which). Some clones in this sample may be carry-over from other donors' samples.

The rearrangement joins TRBV7-2 to TRBJ1-2; 7 positions match TRBD1. This CDR3 region has 14 residues. Germline values: CDR1 SGHTA, CDR2 FQGNSA. V trimming: 3 bases; J trimming: 6 bases; junction bases outside the gene matches: 7. In DNA, the CDR3 is TGTGCCAGCAGCTTCTACCTAACAGGGGATGGCTACACCTTC. Amino acids: CASSFYLTGDGYTF.

This clone was counted only a few times. The genes are TRBV20-1 and TRBJ1-5; possible D gene TRBD1, 6 bases. There are 13 residues in the CDR3. Trimming removed 3 bases at V and 5 bases at J, with 11 bases between. Germline CDR1 is DFQATT and CDR2 is SNEGSKA (reference sequence). The DNA for the CDR3 is TGCAGTGCTAGCCAACAGGGAGATCAGCCCCAGCATTTT. It yields the protein CSASQQGDQPQHF.

Comment on this clone: The germline gene is not matched at one end of the junction; a read error may be the cause. This sequence joins TRBV2 and TRBJ2-2; 10 bases are a match to TRBD2. The CDR3 consists of 15 residues. Looked up from germline, CDR1 is SNHLY and CDR2 is FYNNEI. CDR3 sequence: CASRGLAEVPWELFF. Here the CDR3 DNA reads TGCGCCAGCAGAGGACTAGCGGAAGTTCCCTGGGAGCTGTTTTTT.

This clone was seen repeatedly, ten times or more. V is TRBV6-2 or TRBV6-3 and J is TRBJ1-5; D call uncertain. Germline CDR1 MNHEY, CDR2 SVGEGT. This CDR3 is built from 13 residues. Deletions cut 5 bases from V and 2 bases from J, with 7 bases between. CDR3 DNA sequence: TGTGCCAGCAGTCCCCTTGGCAATCAGCCCCAGCATTTT. This encodes CASSPLGNQPQHF.

This clone was detected only a few times. The chain carries TRBV28 and TRBJ1-2; 9 nucleotides agree with TRBD1. Unmatched junction bases numbered 4, after V lost 6 bases and J lost 5 bases. The CDR3 is made up of 13 amino acids. Germline CDR1 MDHEN, CDR2 SYDVKM. CDR3 DNA sequence: TGTGCCAGCAGAGGGACAGGGTCGTATGGCTACACCTTC. Translation: CASRGTGSYGYTF.

The gene calls are TRBV29-1 and TRBJ1-1; tentatively, D is TRBD1 (5 bases). The CDR3 contains 13 residues. Between the trimmed V and J ends, which lost 4 bases and 7 bases, there was a span of 16 bases. Looked up from germline, CDR1 is SQVTM and CDR2 is ANQGSEA. The CDR3 DNA reads as TGCAGCGTTGCTAGAGGGGCAGTAGATGAAGCTTTCTTT. Protein product: CSVARGAVDEAFF.

This clone has just a few counts. The chain is built from TRBV20-1 and TRBJ2-7, with D uncertain. In germline, CDR1 is DFQATT, CDR2 SNEGSKA (reference sequence). The germline V and J ends were trimmed by 0 bases and 2 bases, with 20 bases remaining between them. This CDR3 spans 17 amino acids. The CDR3 sequence is CSAREDEKGNPPYEQYF. The CDR3 coding sequence is TGCAGTGCTAGAGAGGATGAAAAGGGCAACCCTCCCTACGAGCAGTACTTC.

At least ten counts were recorded for this clone. V usage is TRBV28 and J usage is TRBJ1-3, with a weak D call TRBD1 (5 bases). V lost 5 bases and J lost 0, with 11 bases in between. Germline V gene sequence: CDR1 MDHEN, CDR2 SYDVKM. This CDR3 comprises 15 residues. The CDR3 sequence is CASSTGVPSGNTIYF. In DNA form, the CDR3 reads TGTGCCAGCAGTACGGGGGTGCCCTCTGGAAACACCATATATTTT.

The rearrangement joins TRBV28 to TRBJ2-3, with D possibly matching TRBD1 (6 bases). V gave up 5 bases and J gave up 3 bases, with 12 bases separating them. CDR1 and CDR2 from the germline V gene are MDHEN and SYDVKM. This CDR3 is built from 14 residues. CDR3 in DNA: TGTGCCAGCAGTCCCCTGGGGGCTACAGATACGCAGTATTTT. It translates to CASSPLGATDTQYF.

This clone has a single count. The V call is TRBV9, the J call TRBJ1-2; TRBD1 is a possible D gene (5 bases). Germline-derived CDR1 and CDR2 are SGDLS and YYNGEE. The CDR3 consists of 16 residues. Trimming removed 4 bases at V and 7 bases at J, with 23 bases between. CDR3 sequence: CASSLHRTEPPGGYTF. For the CDR3, the DNA is TGTGCCAGCAGCCTCCACAGGACCGAGCCGCCTGGTGGCTACACCTTC.

The table lists this clone with many counts. The chain employs TRBV27 and TRBJ2-7; 8 nucleotides line up with TRBD1. Germline lookup yields CDR1 MNHEY and CDR2 SMNVEV (reference sequence). Losses at the gene ends were 5 bases for V and 4 bases for J; bases not matched to a gene: 19. The CDR3 covers 18 residues. The CDR3 coding sequence is TGTGCCAGCAGTGGACAGGGTGGTGGGCGGGACAAATTATACGAGCAGTACTTC. The encoded protein is CASSGQGGGRDKLYEQYF.

V and J are TRBV11-2 and TRBJ2-1; TRBD2 aligns across 7 bases. Germline V lookup: CDR1 SGHAT, CDR2 FQNNGV. The CDR3 loop spans 17 amino acids. With 4 bases clipped from V and 0 bases from J, the junction kept 9 bases outside the gene matches. The CDR3: CASSSPSGGGSYNEQFF. CDR3 nucleotide sequence: TGTGCCAGCAGCTCTCCATCTGGCGGGGGCTCCTACAATGAGCAGTTCTTC. Variable domain in full (rest from reference TRBV11-2 and TRBJ2-1): EAGVAQSPRYKIIEKRQSVAFWCNPISGHATLYWYQQILGQGPKLLIQFQNNGVVDDSQLPKDRFSAERLKGVDSTLKIQPAKLEDSAVYLCASSSPSGGGSYNEQFFGPGTRLTVL.

This clone was detected a few times. As DNA, the CDR3 is TGTGCCAGCAGCTTAAGAGCGGGGAGCTCCTACAATGAGCAGTTCTTC. Amino acid sequence: CASSLRAGSSYNEQFF. The rearrangement uses TRBV27 and TRBJ2-1; 7 nucleotides agree with TRBD2. The CDR3 consists of 16 residues. The germline CDR1 and CDR2 sequences are MNHEY and SMNVEV (reference sequence). V lost 6 bases, J lost 0 bases, and 8 bases stayed unmatched.

The chain combines TRBV6-1 with TRBJ2-1; D uncertain. The CDR3 contains 16 residues. The germline CDR1 and CDR2 sequences are MNHNS and SASEGT. V shed 4 bases and J shed 2 bases, with 15 bases lying between them. The CDR3 nucleotides are TGTGCCAGCAGTGTGTCCGGTGGGCCCCCCTACAATGAGCAGTTCTTC. This translates into CASSVSGGPPYNEQFF.

The J gene is TRBJ1-4, the V gene TRBV5-4, with 7 bases that match TRBD1. The length of the CDR3 is 15 residues. Germline V CDR1 and CDR2: SGHNT, YYREEE (reference sequence). The V segment lost 4 bases and the J segment 5 bases; nucleotides outside the gene matches: 8. The chain's CDR3 is CASSTNRGLNEKLFF. The DNA of the CDR3 is TGTGCCAGCAGCACCAACAGGGGCTTAAATGAAAAACTGTTTTTT.

A few counts support this clone. The chain employs TRBV20-1 and TRBJ1-1; possible D gene TRBD1, 6 bases. The CDR3 extends over 16 amino acids. Trimming removed 0 bases from V and 2 bases from J, with 16 bases in between. Looked up from germline, CDR1 is DFQATT and CDR2 is SNEGSKA (reference sequence). The DNA for the CDR3 is TGCAGTGCTAGAGACGGCCGGCGGACAGTAAACACTGAAGCTTTCTTT. Translated, it gives CSARDGRRTVNTEAFF.

This clone was seen a few times. Being one base from a much bigger clone, this may be a read error. The CDR3 sequence is CASHSGGQPQHF. CDR3 coding DNA: TGTGCCAGCCACAGCGGGGGTCAGCCCCAGCATTTT. The chain has TRBV6-1 and TRBJ1-5; a weak D match, TRBD1 (5 bases). The length of the CDR3 is 12 residues. Germline V gives CDR1 MNHNS, CDR2 SASEGT. The V gene lost 8 bases and the J gene lost 6 bases, with 11 bases spanning the gap.

This clone showed up just a few times. Here the CDR3 reads CASWRTPQESNEQFF. CDR3 DNA: TGCGCCAGCTGGCGGACCCCTCAGGAGTCCAATGAGCAGTTCTTC. This chain joins TRBV5-1 and TRBJ2-1; D unresolved. Germline CDR1 SGHRS, CDR2 YFSETQ. The CDR3 totals 15 residues. Trimming cost V 7 bases and J 6 bases, with 20 bases left between them.

This chain uses TRBV6-1 with TRBJ1-5; D might be TRBD1 (6 bases). The CDR3 extends over 12 amino acids. Germline V gives CDR1 MNHNS, CDR2 SASEGT. Trimming cost V 7 bases and J 10 bases, with 14 bases left between them. The CDR3 bases are TGTGCCAGCAACAGCGGGGGGCATCCCCAGCATTTT. It specifies CASNSGGHPQHF.

This clone was detected only a few times. A much larger clone is a single base away; this may be a read error. The chain is built from TRBV27 and TRBJ2-5; D is tentatively TRBD1 or TRBD2 (5 bases each). V lost 5 bases to trimming and J lost 3 bases, with 19 bases between them. CDR1 is MNHEY and CDR2 is SMNVEV in the germline V gene (reference sequence). The CDR3 consists of 16 residues. CDR3 nucleotides: TGTGCCAGCAGTGACTATACATGGGGCGAAAAAGAGACCCAGTACTTC. It translates to CASSDYTWGEKETQYF.

This clone was picked up a small number of times. This chain links TRBV5-6 with TRBJ2-1; D tentatively reads TRBD1 or TRBD2 (6 bases each). V gave up 0 bases and J gave up 3 bases, with 16 bases separating them. This CDR3 is 17 amino acids long. Per the germline V gene, CDR1 is SGHDT and CDR2 is YYEEEE. As DNA, the CDR3 is TGTGCCAGCAGCTTGGTCAGGGTCGGGGGCTACTACAATGAGCAGTTCTTC. This encodes CASSLVRVGGYYNEQFF.

A word on this clone: Relative to the germline gene, one junction end is altered; a read error may explain this. V is TRBV11-2 and J is TRBJ2-5; 7 bases line up with TRBD2. The germline CDR1 and CDR2 sequences are SGHAT and FQNNGV. CDR3 length: 17 residues. CDR3 sequence: CASSLEGGSGVEETKYF. CDR3 nucleotides: TGTGCCAGCAGCTTAGAAGGCGGGAGCGGTGTAGAGGAGACCAAGTACTTC.

This clone came up a few times. This sequence joins TRBV24-1 and TRBJ1-2; TRBD1 aligns across 7 bases. Trimming at V came to 9 bases and at J to 2 bases, leaving 8 bases not matched to a gene. CDR3 length: 14 residues. Germline-derived CDR1 and CDR2 are KGHDR and SFDVKD. DNA of the CDR3: TGTGCCACCGGGCCCGGGACAGAGAACTATGGCTACACCTTC. Translation gives CATGPGTENYGYTF.

The chain uses TRBV11-2 and TRBJ1-1; D is uncertain. V was trimmed by 1 base and J by 7 bases, leaving 7 bases between them. Germline assignment: CDR1 SGHAT and CDR2 FQNNGV. The CDR3 totals 12 residues. The CDR3 region is CASSLAGSEAFF. The CDR3 region has the DNA TGTGCCAGCAGCTTAGCGGGCAGTGAAGCTTTCTTT.

This clone turned up a few times. The rearrangement joins TRBV6-2 or TRBV6-3 to TRBJ2-3; 14 bases line up with TRBD2. Germline CDR1 MNHEY, CDR2 SVGEGT. V lost 7 bases to trimming and J lost 3 bases; unmatched junction nucleotides: 6. The CDR3 covers 16 residues. The CDR3 coding sequence is TGTGCCAGCAACGGATGGACTAGCGGGGGGACAGATACGCAGTATTTT. Its protein is CASNGWTSGGTDTQYF.

For this clone: Different DNA sequences within this sample yield the same CDR3. The chain recombines TRBV5-1 with TRBJ2-3, with 8 nucleotides matching TRBD1. Unmatched junction bases numbered 2, after V lost 4 bases and J lost 1 base. Germline CDR1 is SGHRS and CDR2 is YFSETQ. CDR3 length equals 14 residues. The chain's CDR3 is CASSTGQGTDTQYF. CDR3 nucleotides: TGCGCCAGCAGCACGGGACAGGGCACAGATACGCAGTATTTT.